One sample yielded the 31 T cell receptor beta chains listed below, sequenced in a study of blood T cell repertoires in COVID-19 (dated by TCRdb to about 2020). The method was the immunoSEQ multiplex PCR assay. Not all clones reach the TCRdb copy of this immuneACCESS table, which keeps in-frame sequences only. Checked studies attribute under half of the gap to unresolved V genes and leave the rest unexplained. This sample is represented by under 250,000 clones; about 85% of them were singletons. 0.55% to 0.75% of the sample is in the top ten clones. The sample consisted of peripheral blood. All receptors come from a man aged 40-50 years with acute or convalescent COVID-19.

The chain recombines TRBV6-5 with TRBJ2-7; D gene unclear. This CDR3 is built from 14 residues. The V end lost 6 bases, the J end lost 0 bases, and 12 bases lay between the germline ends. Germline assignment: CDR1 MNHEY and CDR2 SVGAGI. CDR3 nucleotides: TGTGCCAGCAGCTCCGGTTCTGGCTCCTACGAGCAGTACTTC. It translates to CASSSGSGSYEQYF.

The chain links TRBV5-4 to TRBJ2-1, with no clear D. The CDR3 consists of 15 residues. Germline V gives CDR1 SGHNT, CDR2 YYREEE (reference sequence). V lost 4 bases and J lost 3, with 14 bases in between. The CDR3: CASSSKHGVYNEQFF. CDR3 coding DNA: TGTGCCAGCAGCAGCAAACATGGAGTCTACAATGAGCAGTTCTTC.

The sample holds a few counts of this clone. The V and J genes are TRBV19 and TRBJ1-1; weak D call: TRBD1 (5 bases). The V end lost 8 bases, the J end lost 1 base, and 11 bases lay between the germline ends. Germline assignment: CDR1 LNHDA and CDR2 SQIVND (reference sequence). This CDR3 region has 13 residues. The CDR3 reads CASALTGNTEAFF. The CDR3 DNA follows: TGTGCCAGTGCCCTAACAGGGAACACTGAAGCTTTCTTT.

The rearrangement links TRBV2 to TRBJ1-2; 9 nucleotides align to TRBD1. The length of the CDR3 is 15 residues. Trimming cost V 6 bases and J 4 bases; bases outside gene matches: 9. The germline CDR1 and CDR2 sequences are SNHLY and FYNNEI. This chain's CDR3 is CASSLNRGLAYGYTF. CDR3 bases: TGTGCCAGCAGCCTAAACAGGGGGCTGGCCTATGGCTACACCTTC.

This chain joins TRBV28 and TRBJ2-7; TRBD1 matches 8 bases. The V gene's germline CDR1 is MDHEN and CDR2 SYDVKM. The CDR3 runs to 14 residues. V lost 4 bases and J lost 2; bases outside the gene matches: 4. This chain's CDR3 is CASSSGTGTYEQYF. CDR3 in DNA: TGTGCCAGCAGTTCCGGGACAGGCACCTACGAGCAGTACTTC.

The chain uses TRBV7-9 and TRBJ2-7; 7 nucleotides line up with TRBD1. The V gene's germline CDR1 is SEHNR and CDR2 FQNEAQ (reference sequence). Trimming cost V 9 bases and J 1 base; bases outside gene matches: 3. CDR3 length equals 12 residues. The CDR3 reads CARTTGSYEQYF. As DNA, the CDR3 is TGTGCCAGGACGACAGGGTCCTACGAGCAGTACTTC.

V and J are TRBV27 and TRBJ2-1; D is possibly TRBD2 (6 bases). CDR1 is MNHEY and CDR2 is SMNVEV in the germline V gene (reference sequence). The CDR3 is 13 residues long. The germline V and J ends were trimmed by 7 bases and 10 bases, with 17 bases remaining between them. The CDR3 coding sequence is TGTGCCAGCACCGGGACCGGGGGAGGCGAGCAGTTCTTC. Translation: CASTGTGGGEQFF.

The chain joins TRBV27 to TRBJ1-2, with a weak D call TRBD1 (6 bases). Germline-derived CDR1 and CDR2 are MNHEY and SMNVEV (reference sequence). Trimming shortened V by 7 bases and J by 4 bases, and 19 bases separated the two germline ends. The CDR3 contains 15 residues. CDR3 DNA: TGTGCCAGCACCCAGACCGCAGGGGCCGTCTATGGCTACACCTTC. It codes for CASTQTAGAVYGYTF.

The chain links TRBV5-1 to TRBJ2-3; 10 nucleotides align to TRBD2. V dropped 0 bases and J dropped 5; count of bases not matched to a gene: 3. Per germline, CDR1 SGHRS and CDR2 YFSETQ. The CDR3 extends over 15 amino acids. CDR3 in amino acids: CASSLGLAGVDTQYF. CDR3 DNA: TGCGCCAGCAGCTTGGGACTAGCGGGTGTAGATACGCAGTATTTT. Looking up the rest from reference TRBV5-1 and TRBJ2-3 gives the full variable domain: KAGVTQTPRYLIKTRGQQVTLSCSPISGHRSVSWYQQTPGQGLQFLFEYFSETQRNKGNFPGRFSGRQFSNSRSEMNVSTLELGDSALYLCASSLGLAGVDTQYFGPGTRLTVL.

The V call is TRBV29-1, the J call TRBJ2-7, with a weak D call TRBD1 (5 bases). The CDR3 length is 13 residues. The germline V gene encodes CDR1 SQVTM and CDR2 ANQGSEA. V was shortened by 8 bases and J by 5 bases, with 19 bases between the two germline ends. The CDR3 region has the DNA TGCAGCATTAATGGGGCAGGGAATCACGAGCAGTACTTC. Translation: CSINGAGNHEQYF.

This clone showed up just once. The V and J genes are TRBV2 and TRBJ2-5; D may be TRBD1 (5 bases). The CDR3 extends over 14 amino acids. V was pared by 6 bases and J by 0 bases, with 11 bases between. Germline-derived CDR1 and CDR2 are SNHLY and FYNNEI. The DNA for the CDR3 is TGTGCCAGCAGCGTTCAGGGATACCAAGAGACCCAGTACTTC. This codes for CASSVQGYQETQYF.

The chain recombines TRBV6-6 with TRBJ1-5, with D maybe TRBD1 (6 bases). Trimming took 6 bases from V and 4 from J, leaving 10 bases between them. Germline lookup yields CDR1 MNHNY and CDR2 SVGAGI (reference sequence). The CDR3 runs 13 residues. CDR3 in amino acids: CASSGQSNQPQHF. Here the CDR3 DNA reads TGTGCCAGCAGCGGACAGAGTAATCAGCCCCAGCATTTT.

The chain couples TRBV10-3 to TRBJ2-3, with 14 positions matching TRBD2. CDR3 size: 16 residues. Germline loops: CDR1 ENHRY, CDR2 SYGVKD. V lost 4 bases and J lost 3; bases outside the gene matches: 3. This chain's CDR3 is CAISGTSGGLTDTQYF. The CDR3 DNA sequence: TGTGCCATCAGTGGGACTAGCGGGGGGCTAACAGATACGCAGTATTTT.

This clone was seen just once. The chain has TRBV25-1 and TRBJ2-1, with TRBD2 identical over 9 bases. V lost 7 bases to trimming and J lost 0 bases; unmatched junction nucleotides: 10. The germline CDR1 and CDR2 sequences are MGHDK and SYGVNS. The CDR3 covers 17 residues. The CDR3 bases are TGTGCCAGCACCTCCAGCGGGGGGCCCAGCTCCTACAATGAGCAGTTCTTC. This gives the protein CASTSSGGPSSYNEQFF.

The CDR3 reads CASSPPQTYEQYF. CDR3 nucleotides: TGTGCCAGCTCACCACCCCAAACCTACGAGCAGTACTTC. The gene calls are TRBV18 and TRBJ2-7; D remains ambiguous. V was pared by 0 bases and J by 2 bases, with 5 bases between. From germline, CDR1 is KGHSH and CDR2 LQKENI. This CDR3 is 13 amino acids long.

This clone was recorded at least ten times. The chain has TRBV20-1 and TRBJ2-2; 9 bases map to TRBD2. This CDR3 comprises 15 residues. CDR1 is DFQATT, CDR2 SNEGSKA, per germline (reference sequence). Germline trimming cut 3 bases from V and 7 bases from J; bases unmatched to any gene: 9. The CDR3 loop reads CSASSAGGPNGELFF. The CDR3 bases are TGCAGTGCTAGTTCTGCGGGGGGGCCTAACGGGGAGCTGTTTTTT.

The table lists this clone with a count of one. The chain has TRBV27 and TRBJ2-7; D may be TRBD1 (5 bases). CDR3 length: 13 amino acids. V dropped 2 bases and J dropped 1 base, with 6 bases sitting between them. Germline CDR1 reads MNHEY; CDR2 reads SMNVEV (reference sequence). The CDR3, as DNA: TGTGCCAGCAGTTTAGCAGGGTCCTACGAGCAGTACTTC. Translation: CASSLAGSYEQYF.

The CDR3 DNA reads TGTGCCAGCAGCTTAAGGGGAGGAAAATTTCAGCCCCAGCATTTT. Its translation: CASSLRGGKFQPQHF. The rearrangement joins TRBV5-6 to TRBJ1-5, with D maybe TRBD1 (5 bases). CDR3 length: 15 residues. Deletions cut 2 bases from V and 6 bases from J, with 15 bases between. Germline CDR1 SGHDT, CDR2 YYEEEE.

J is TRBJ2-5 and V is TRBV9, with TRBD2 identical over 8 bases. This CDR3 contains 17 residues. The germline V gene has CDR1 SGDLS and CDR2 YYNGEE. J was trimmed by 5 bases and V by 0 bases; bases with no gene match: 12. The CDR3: CASSVERPGGPSETQYF. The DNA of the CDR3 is TGTGCCAGCAGCGTAGAGCGTCCGGGGGGGCCCTCTGAGACCCAGTACTTC. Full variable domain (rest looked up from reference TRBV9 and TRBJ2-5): DSGVTQTPKHLITATGQRVTLRCSPRSGDLSVYWYQQSLDQGLQFLIQYYNGEERAKGNILERFSAQQFPDLHSELNLSSLELGDSALYFCASSVERPGGPSETQYFGPGTRLLVL.

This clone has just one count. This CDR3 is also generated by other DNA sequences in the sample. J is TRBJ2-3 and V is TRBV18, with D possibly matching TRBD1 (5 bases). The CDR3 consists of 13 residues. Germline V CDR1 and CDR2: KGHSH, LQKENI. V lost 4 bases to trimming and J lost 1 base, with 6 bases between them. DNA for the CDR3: TGTGCCAGCTCACTACAGGGCACAGATACGCAGTATTTT. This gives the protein CASSLQGTDTQYF.

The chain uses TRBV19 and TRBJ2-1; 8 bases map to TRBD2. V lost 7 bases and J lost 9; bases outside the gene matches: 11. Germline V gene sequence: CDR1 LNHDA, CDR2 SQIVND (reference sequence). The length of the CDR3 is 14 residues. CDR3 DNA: TGTGCCAGTACCCCCGGACCCGGGAGGGGTGAGCAGTTCTTC. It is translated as CASTPGPGRGEQFF.

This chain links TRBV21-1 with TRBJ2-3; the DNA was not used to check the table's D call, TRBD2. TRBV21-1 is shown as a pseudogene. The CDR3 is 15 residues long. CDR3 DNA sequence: TGTGCCAGCAGCAAAAATCAGCGGGGCACAGATACGCAGTATTTT. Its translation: CASSKNQRGTDTQYF.

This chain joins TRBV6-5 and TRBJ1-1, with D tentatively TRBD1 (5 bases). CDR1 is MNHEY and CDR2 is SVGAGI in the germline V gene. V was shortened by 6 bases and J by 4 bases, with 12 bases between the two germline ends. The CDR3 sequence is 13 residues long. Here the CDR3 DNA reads TGTGCCAGCAGCTTAGGGGTGGGCACTGAAGCTTTCTTT. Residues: CASSLGVGTEAFF.

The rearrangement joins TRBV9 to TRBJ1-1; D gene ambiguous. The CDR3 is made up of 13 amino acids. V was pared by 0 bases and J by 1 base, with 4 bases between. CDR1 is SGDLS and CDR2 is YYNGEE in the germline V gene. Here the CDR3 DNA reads TGTGCCAGCAGCGTAGCCGGGAACACTGAAGCTTTCTTT. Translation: CASSVAGNTEAFF. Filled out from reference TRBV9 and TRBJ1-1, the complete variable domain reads DSGVTQTPKHLITATGQRVTLRCSPRSGDLSVYWYQQSLDQGLQFLIQYYNGEERAKGNILERFSAQQFPDLHSELNLSSLELGDSALYFCASSVAGNTEAFFGQGTRLTVV.

The CDR3 bases are TGCAGCGTTCCTAGTCTTCAGGGGGCGGGAGATACGCAGTATTTT. This encodes CSVPSLQGAGDTQYF. The chain links TRBV29-1 to TRBJ2-3; TRBD1 aligns across 8 bases. J gave up 5 bases and V 5 bases, and 12 bases lay outside the gene matches. CDR1 is SQVTM and CDR2 is ANQGSEA in the germline V gene. This CDR3 has 15 residues.

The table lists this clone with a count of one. CDR3 DNA sequence: TGCGCCAGCAGCCCGGGTGGTGAGCAGTTCTTC. Translated, it gives CASSPGGEQFF. The V call is TRBV4-1, the J call TRBJ2-1; no clear D gene. Germline V gene sequence: CDR1 MGHRA, CDR2 YSYEKL. This CDR3 region has 11 residues. V was trimmed by 4 bases and J by 9 bases, leaving 7 bases between them.

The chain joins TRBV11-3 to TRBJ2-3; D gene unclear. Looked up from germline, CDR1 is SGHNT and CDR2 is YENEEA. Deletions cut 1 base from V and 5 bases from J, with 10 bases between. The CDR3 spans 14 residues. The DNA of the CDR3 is TGTGCCAGCAGCTTAGGGCTAGAAGGAGATACGCAGTATTTT. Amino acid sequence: CASSLGLEGDTQYF.

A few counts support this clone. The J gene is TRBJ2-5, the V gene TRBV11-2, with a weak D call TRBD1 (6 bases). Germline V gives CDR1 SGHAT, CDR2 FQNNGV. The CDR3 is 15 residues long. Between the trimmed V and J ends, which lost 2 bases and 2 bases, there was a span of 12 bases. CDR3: CASSLLGASQETQYF. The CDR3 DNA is TGTGCCAGCAGCTTATTGGGGGCCTCGCAAGAGACCCAGTACTTC.

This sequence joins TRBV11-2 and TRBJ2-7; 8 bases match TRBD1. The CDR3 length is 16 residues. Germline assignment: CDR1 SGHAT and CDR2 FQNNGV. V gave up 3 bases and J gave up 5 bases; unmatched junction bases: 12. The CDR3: CASSFGLAGTGDEQYF. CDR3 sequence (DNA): TGTGCCAGCAGCTTCGGATTGGCCGGGACAGGAGACGAGCAGTACTTC.

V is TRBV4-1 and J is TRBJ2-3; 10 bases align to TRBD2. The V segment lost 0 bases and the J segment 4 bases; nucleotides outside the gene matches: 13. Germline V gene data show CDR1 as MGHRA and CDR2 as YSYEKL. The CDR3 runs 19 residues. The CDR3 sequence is CASSQDGASGSPGADTQYF. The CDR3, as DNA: TGCGCCAGCAGCCAAGATGGGGCTAGCGGGAGCCCCGGGGCAGATACGCAGTATTTT.

In DNA form, the CDR3 reads TGCGCCAGCAGCTTGGGTAGCGGGGGGGCCTCAGATACGCAGTATTTT. Translated: CASSLGSGGASDTQYF. The chain uses TRBV5-1 and TRBJ2-3; 11 bases are shared with TRBD2. The germline gives CDR1 SGHRS, CDR2 YFSETQ. J was trimmed by 4 bases and V by 0 bases; bases with no gene match: 4. The CDR3 contains 16 residues. Based on the CDR3 plus reference TRBV5-1 and TRBJ2-3, the full variable domain is KAGVTQTPRYLIKTRGQQVTLSCSPISGHRSVSWYQQTPGQGLQFLFEYFSETQRNKGNFPGRFSGRQFSNSRSEMNVSTLELGDSALYLCASSLGSGGASDTQYFGPGTRLTVL.